One and the same sample provided the 9 T cell receptor beta chains below, sequenced in a study of T cell responses to AZD1222 COVID-19 vaccine. Data came from immunoSEQ multiplex PCR; TCRdb stores just in-frame clones and leaves some out. This table has approximately 94,000 clones, around 89% appearing once. The input for sequencing was peripheral blood, taken on day 0 of AZD1222 vaccination. These receptors all come from an adult in good health.

The rearrangement uses TRBV4-1 and TRBJ1-1, with D possibly being TRBD1 (5 bases). The CDR3 is 14 amino acids. The V gene lost 0 bases and the J gene lost 6 bases, with 11 bases spanning the gap. The V gene's germline CDR1 is MGHRA and CDR2 YSYEKL. The CDR3 bases are TGCGCCAGCAGCCAAGAGCCAGTGGGGGCTGAAGCTTTCTTT. Translated, it gives CASSQEPVGAEAFF.

This rearrangement joins TRBV15 to TRBJ2-4, with D hard to call. The CDR3 has 12 amino acids. The V end was cut by 0 bases, the J end by 13 bases, with 10 bases between. Germline CDR1 is LNHNV and CDR2 is YYDKDF (reference sequence). CDR3 loop: CATSRDLGGQYF. CDR3 in DNA: TGTGCCACCAGCAGAGACCTGGGCGGCCAGTACTTC.

This chain connects TRBV7-2 to TRBJ2-5; 7 bases match TRBD2. The CDR3 loop spans 15 amino acids. Germline CDR1 and CDR2: SGHTA and FQGNSA. The junction had 7 bases not matched to a gene; V was cut back by 3 bases and J by 3 bases. CDR3 coding DNA: TGTGCCAGCAGCTTTAGCCGGGACTATAAAGAGACCCAGTACTTC. Residues: CASSFSRDYKETQYF.

The chain is built from TRBV30 and TRBJ1-1; no firm D call. The CDR3 sequence is 12 residues long. Trimming left V 0 bases short and J 1 base short, with 3 bases between. In germline, CDR1 is GTSNPN, CDR2 SVGIG (reference sequence). This CDR3 is CAWSVSNTEAFF. The CDR3 nucleotides read TGTGCCTGGAGTGTGTCGAACACTGAAGCTTTCTTT.

The J gene is TRBJ2-5, the V gene TRBV28; D is possibly TRBD2 (6 bases). Germline lookup yields CDR1 MDHEN and CDR2 SYDVKM. The CDR3 is made up of 13 amino acids. Trimming left V 2 bases short and J 4 bases short, with 8 bases between. CDR3 loop: CASSLTGAETQYF. The CDR3, as DNA: TGTGCCAGCAGTTTAACGGGAGCAGAGACCCAGTACTTC.

The chain employs TRBV7-2 and TRBJ1-5, with TRBD1 identical over 8 bases. Trimming cost V 5 bases and J 6 bases; bases outside gene matches: 6. Germline CDR1 SGHTA, CDR2 FQGNSA. There are 14 residues in the CDR3. CDR3: CASSQQGESQPQHF. In nucleotides, the CDR3 is TGTGCCAGCAGCCAACAGGGGGAGAGTCAGCCCCAGCATTTT.

The gene calls are TRBV5-4 and TRBJ1-2; D unresolved. This CDR3 spans 15 amino acids. The V gene's germline CDR1 is SGHNT and CDR2 YYREEE (reference sequence). Trimming took 3 bases from V and 2 from J, leaving 14 bases between them. CDR3 coding DNA: TGTGCCAGCAGCTCCGGGTCAATTGGGAACTATGGCTACACCTTC. It translates to CASSSGSIGNYGYTF.

The gene calls are TRBV20-1 and TRBJ1-2; D may be TRBD1 (6 bases). The CDR3 totals 13 residues. Germline CDR1 DFQATT, CDR2 SNEGSKA (reference sequence). V lost 3 bases to trimming and J lost 5 bases, with 13 bases between them. CDR3 nucleotides: TGCAGTGCTAGTCTACCAACAGGGTATGGCTACACCTTC. It encodes CSASLPTGYGYTF.

In its sample, this clone was seen once. The chain employs TRBV15 and TRBJ2-1; 7 nucleotides align to TRBD1. The CDR3 covers 14 residues. V was clipped by 3 bases and J by 5 bases; unmatched bases: 4. Germline V CDR1 and CDR2: LNHNV, YYDKDF (reference sequence). This CDR3 reads CATSRTGLHNEQFF. The DNA of the CDR3 is TGTGCCACCAGCAGGACAGGGCTACACAATGAGCAGTTCTTC.